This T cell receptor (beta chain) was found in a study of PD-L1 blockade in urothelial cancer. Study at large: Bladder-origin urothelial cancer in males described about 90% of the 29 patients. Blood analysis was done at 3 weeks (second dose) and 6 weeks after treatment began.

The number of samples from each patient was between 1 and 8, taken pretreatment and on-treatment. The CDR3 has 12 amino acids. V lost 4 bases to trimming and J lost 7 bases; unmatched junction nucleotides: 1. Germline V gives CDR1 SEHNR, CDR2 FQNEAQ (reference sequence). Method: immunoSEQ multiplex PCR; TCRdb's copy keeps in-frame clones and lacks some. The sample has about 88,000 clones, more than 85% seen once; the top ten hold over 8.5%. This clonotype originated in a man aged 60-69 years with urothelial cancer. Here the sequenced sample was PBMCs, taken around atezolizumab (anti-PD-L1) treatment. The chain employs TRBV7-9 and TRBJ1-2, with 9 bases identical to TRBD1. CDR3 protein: CASSSGQGGYTF. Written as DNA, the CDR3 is TGTGCCAGCAGCTCGGGACAGGGTGGCTACACCTTC. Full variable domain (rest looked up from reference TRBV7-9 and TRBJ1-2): DTGVSQNPRHKITKRGQNVTFRCDPISEHNRLYWYRQTLGQGPEFLTYFQNEAQLEKSRLLSDRFSAERPKGSFSTLEIQRTEQGDSAMYLCASSSGQGGYTFGSGTRLTVV.